This TCR beta chain comes out of a study of cytomegalovirus exposure and HLA in healthy donors. In the study overall: Under 90% of several hundred genotyped donors fell in the Caucasian-associated ancestry cluster.

The PCR contained 60 Vbeta and 13 Jbeta primers. Using immunoSEQ multiplex PCR, the repertoire was profiled, and TCRdb retains in-frame clones only, with some absent. The sample includes about 57,000 clones, around 83% of them seen just once. The germline CDR1 and CDR2 sequences are GTSNPN and SVGIG (reference sequence). V shed 1 base and J shed 6 bases, with 13 bases lying between them. The CDR3 runs 14 residues. Points on this clone: Antigen unknown.

Study results and limitations: A later analysis showed TCR association rates differing by HLA locus, peaking at DRB1 and lowest at HLA-C. The authors later found HLA-associated TCR beta chains more clonally expanded than equally common others.

V is TRBV30 and J is TRBJ1-5; D remains ambiguous. The source material was PBMCs. This TCR was sampled from a man aged 25-45 years in good health and CMV-seronegative. In DNA form, the CDR3 reads TGTGCCTGGAGTGCTAGCCGGAAGGGTCAGCCCCAGCATTTT. This gives the protein CAWSASRKGQPQHF.